This TCR beta chain is drawn from a study of Graves' ophthalmopathy and Graves' hyperthyroidism. V was clipped by 1 base and J by 8 bases, with 13 bases between them. This CDR3 spans 15 amino acids. Germline CDR1 and CDR2: SGHDT and YYEEEE. RNA transcripts provided the template for amplifying TCR beta CDR3 regions. HTBI primers were employed in first-round RT-PCR, then a second-round multiplex PCR followed. TCRdb re-analysed the multiplex PCR reads in MiXCR, keeping a single row per CDR3 protein. The sample lists about 380,000 distinct CDR3 sequences, 15% occurring once. This clonotype was observed many times.

V usage is TRBV5-6 and J usage is TRBJ1-6; no clear D gene. The receptor's source is a woman under 30 with stable Graves' hyperthyroidism. The sample comprised peripheral blood. CDR3 coding DNA: TGTGCCAGCAGCTTGAGGAGCCCGGGGTATTCACCCCTCCACTTT. It is translated as CASSLRSPGYSPLHF.